This T cell receptor beta chain was captured by sequencing in a study of CD8+ T cells in alopecia areata. Whole-study findings and limits: Scalp samples also yield sequences from resident alphabeta T cells of normal skin. For lesional scalp, especially alopecia totalis/universalis, clonality was higher than in normal scalp. Mice showed TCR sharing more clearly than patients did, possibly owing to HLA.

As regards this clone: The target antigen is unknown.

The junction had 8 bases not matched to a gene; V was cut back by 6 bases and J by 7 bases. This CDR3 region has 13 residues. Germline CDR1 reads MNHNY; CDR2 reads SVGAGI (reference sequence). Isolated RNA was reverse transcribed into cDNA used as the sequencing template. Profiling relied on immunoSEQ multiplex PCR, and the TCRdb table lists in-frame clones only, not all of them. Among over 150,000 clones listed, more than 50% were seen once. The authors sorted CD4+ and CD8+ T cells from PBMCs. The J gene is TRBJ1-2, the V gene TRBV6-6, with 7 bases aligning to TRBD1. Sequenced input: CD8+ T cells sorted from blood. The source is a human donor in good health. Here the CDR3 DNA reads TGTGCCAGCAGGGACAGGTCCGGTGTTGGCTACACCTTC. It codes for CASRDRSGVGYTF.